Listed below are T cell receptor beta chains from one sample, sequenced in a study of blood T cell repertoires in COVID-19. The repertoire was sequenced with immunoSEQ multiplex PCR; TCRdb's copy has only in-frame clones and lacks some. The table lists over 150,000 clones, under 85% of them singletons. The sequencing sample was made of peripheral blood. The receptors originated from a man in his sixties with COVID-19, enrolled during active disease. Both conserved end residues are part of each CDR3. The D gene is left open where the match is weak. Clone size, where shown, is once, few, many, or a class for clones that have expanded.

TRBJ1-4	TRBV3-1/TRBV3-2	NA	NA	CASSHLDSSELFF	TGTGCCAGCAGCCACCTGGACAGTTCGGAACTGTTTTTT
TRBJ1-1	TRBV19	NA	NA	CASSILARGNTEAFF	TGTGCCAGTAGTATATTGGCCAGGGGGAACACTGAAGCTTTCTTT
TRBJ2-7	TRBV14	TRBD1	once	CASRWTGTYEQYF	TGTGCCAGCAGGTGGACAGGAACCTACGAGCAGTACTTC
TRBJ1-2	TRBV6-5	NA	once	CASSYTRGGYGYTF	TGTGCCAGCAGTTACACCAGGGGAGGGTATGGCTACACCTTC
TRBJ2-3	TRBV27	TRBD1	NA	CASSFLGITGGTDTQYF	TGTGCCAGCAGTTTTTTGGGAATCACAGGGGGCACAGATACGCAGTATTTT
TRBJ1-4	TRBV28	NA	NA	CASSSRQKSNEKLFF	TGTGCCAGCAGTTCCAGACAGAAATCAAATGAAAAACTGTTTTTT
TRBJ2-7	TRBV6-2/TRBV6-3	TRBD1	NA	CASSYSTGGYSEQYF	TGTGCCAGCAGTTACTCGACAGGGGGCTATTCCGAGCAGTACTTC
TRBJ2-3	TRBV21-1	NA	NA	CASSDPEIDTQYF	TGTGCCAGCAGCGACCCGGAGATAGATACGCAGTATTTT
TRBJ1-1	TRBV7-8	TRBD1	few	CASSSNPWDRVKNTEAFF	TGTGCCAGCAGCTCCAACCCTTGGGACAGGGTAAAGAACACTGAAGCTTTCTTT
TRBJ2-1	TRBV6-1	NA	NA	CASSERLIDEQFF	TGTGCCAGCAGTGAAAGACTGATAGATGAGCAGTTCTTC
TRBJ1-6	TRBV6-2/TRBV6-3	TRBD1	NA	CASSPDRANSPLHF	TGTGCCAGCAGTCCGGACAGGGCCAATTCACCCCTCCACTTT
TRBJ1-1	TRBV7-2	NA	NA	CASSPGVGAFF	TGTGCCAGCAGCCCCGGGGTGGGAGCTTTCTTT
TRBJ1-2	TRBV19	NA	NA	CATRRVDYGYTF	TGTGCCACCCGCCGGGTGGACTATGGCTACACCTTC
TRBJ1-2	TRBV15	NA	NA	CATSAPPRYGYTF	TGTGCCACCAGCGCCCCGCCTCGGTATGGCTACACCTTC
TRBJ1-2	TRBV24-1	NA	NA	CATSDPTPQGYGYTF	TGTGCCACCAGTGACCCGACCCCACAGGGTTATGGCTACACCTTC
TRBJ2-5	TRBV7-6	TRBD2	NA	CASGAGGNYQETQYF	TGTGCCAGCGGGGCGGGAGGTAACTACCAAGAGACCCAGTACTTC
TRBJ1-6	TRBV11-2	NA	few	CASSSIADRSTHF	TGTGCCAGCAGCTCTATAGCCGACAGATCCACGCACTTT
TRBJ1-1	TRBV24-1	NA	once	CATSDPIFPTPNTEAFF	TGTGCCACCAGTGACCCGATCTTCCCGACACCGAACACTGAAGCTTTCTTT
TRBJ1-1	TRBV12-3/TRBV12-4	NA	NA	CASSLNIYTEAFF	TGTGCCAGCAGTTTAAACATCTACACTGAAGCTTTCTTT
TRBJ1-1	TRBV1	NA	few	CTSSQRYNTEAFF	TGCACCAGCAGCCAACGGTACAACACTGAAGCTTTCTTT
TRBJ1-1	TRBV5-5	NA	NA	CASSRTDRNTEAFF	TGTGCCAGCAGCCGGACGGACAGAAACACTGAAGCTTTCTTT
TRBJ1-5	TRBV29-1	NA	once	CSVGADNQPQHF	TGCAGCGTTGGTGCAGATAATCAGCCCCAGCATTTT
TRBJ2-3	TRBV7-9	TRBD2	once	CASRLAGVATDTQYF	TGTGCCAGCCGCCTAGCGGGAGTTGCGACAGATACGCAGTATTTT
TRBJ2-5	TRBV28	TRBD2	NA	CASSFGGSGVQETQYF	TGTGCCAGCAGTTTTGGGGGTAGCGGGGTCCAAGAGACCCAGTACTTC
TRBJ2-3	TRBV11-3	NA	NA	CASSLDGQRASSADTQYF	TGTGCCAGCAGCTTAGATGGCCAGCGGGCCTCCTCGGCAGATACGCAGTATTTT
TRBJ1-1	TRBV19	NA	NA	CASRGRVAEAFF	TGTGCCAGTAGGGGCAGGGTCGCTGAAGCTTTCTTT